What follows is one T cell receptor (beta chain) and its context. Its antigen is unknown. CDR3 length: 14 residues. Per germline, CDR1 MNHNS and CDR2 SASEGT. The data stem from a study of T cells expressing NK-cell markers. Findings and caveats of the study: More than 5 donors showed dominant NKG2C+ clonotypes comprising roughly 1.0-7.0% of their CD8+ T cells.

One entry per CDR3 protein, without DNA, is what TCRdb gives after re-calling the 5' RACE reads. Recorded for this sample: roughly 23,000 distinct CDR3 sequences. Sequencing was done on a sample of blood T cells: a sorted CD56 or NKG2C T cell subset, CD4+ or CD8+ T cells, or bulk PBMC T cells (not recorded which). This sequence joins TRBV6-1 and TRBJ2-1; lacking DNA, the TRBD2 call made by TCRdb goes unchecked. The TCR comes from a man aged 18 to 69 in good health. CDR3 in amino acids: CASSEQSGPYEQFF.